This TCR beta chain is drawn from a study of T cell responses to AZD1222 COVID-19 vaccine. At the level of the study: Whether given at about 4 or about 12 weeks, second doses were pooled.

For this clone: Its antigen is as yet unknown. The same CDR3 can be traced to other DNA sequences in this sample.

V lost 3 bases to trimming and J lost 3 bases, with 8 bases between them. The CDR3 is made up of 13 amino acids. Per germline, CDR1 MDHEN and CDR2 SYDVKM. Profiling relied on immunoSEQ multiplex PCR, and the TCRdb table lists in-frame clones only, not all of them. The sample holds about 140,000 clones; 85% to 90% are singletons and the top ten take about 3%. Study outcomes and limitations: After two AZD1222 doses, spike-specific TCR breadth and depth rose versus day 0. Donor demographics were predominantly white British with a female majority; clonal diversity may be underestimated. Reportedly, nearly half the spike-specific TCRs target unmutated variant regions.

The clonotype was recovered from an adult in good health. The material sequenced was peripheral blood, taken on day 0 of AZD1222 vaccination. This rearrangement joins TRBV28 to TRBJ2-5; D gene uncertain. The DNA of the CDR3 is TGTGCCAGCAGTTTGGGAAGGGAAGAGACCCAGTACTTC. It codes for CASSLGREETQYF.